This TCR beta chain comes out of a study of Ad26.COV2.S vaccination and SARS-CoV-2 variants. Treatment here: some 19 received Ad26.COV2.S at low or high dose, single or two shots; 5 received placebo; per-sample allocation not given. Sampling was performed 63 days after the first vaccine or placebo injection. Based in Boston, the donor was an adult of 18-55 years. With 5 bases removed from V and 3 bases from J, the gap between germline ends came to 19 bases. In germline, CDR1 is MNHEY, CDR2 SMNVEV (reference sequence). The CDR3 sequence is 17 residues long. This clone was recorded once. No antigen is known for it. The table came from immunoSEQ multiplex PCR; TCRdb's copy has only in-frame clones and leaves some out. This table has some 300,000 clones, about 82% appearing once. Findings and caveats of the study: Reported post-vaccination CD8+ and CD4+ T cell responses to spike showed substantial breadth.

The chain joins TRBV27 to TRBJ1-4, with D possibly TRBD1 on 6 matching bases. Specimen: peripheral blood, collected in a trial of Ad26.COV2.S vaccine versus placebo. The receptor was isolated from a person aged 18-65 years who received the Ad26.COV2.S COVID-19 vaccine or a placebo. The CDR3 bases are TGTGCCAGCAGTCCGACCTTACAGGGCCGGTCTAATGAAAAACTGTTTTTT. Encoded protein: CASSPTLQGRSNEKLFF.